These T cell receptor beta chains were read from a single sample in a study of graft-versus-host responses after intestinal transplantation. Sequencing used immunoSEQ multiplex PCR; TCRdb keeps in-frame clones, though not all of them. The data contain fewer than 110,000 clones, 90% to 95% of them singletons. No antigens are known for them. Sequencing used unstimulated CD8+ T cells sorted from spleen or lymph node cells, obtained before intestinal transplant. These receptors all stem from a human donor who received an intestinal transplant. CDR3s include the opening cysteine and the closing phenylalanine or tryptophan. Fields, in order: clone size, J gene, D gene, V gene, CDR3 DNA, CDR3 protein. D genes are given only for firm matches. Expanded clones get a size class; other rows say once, few or many, or leave the size out.

clone size: .
J gene: TRBJ2-1
D gene: TRBD2
V gene: TRBV18
CDR3 DNA: TGTGCCAGCTCACAACTGACTAGCGGGGGATCAGGTGAGCAGTTCTTC
CDR3 protein: CASSQLTSGGSGEQFF

clone size: .
J gene: TRBJ1-6
D gene: .
V gene: TRBV9
CDR3 DNA: TGTGCCAGCAGCGTAGGTTCTACTTATTCACCCCTCCACTTT
CDR3 protein: CASSVGSTYSPLHF

clone size: .
J gene: TRBJ1-2
D gene: TRBD1
V gene: TRBV14
CDR3 DNA: TGTGCCAGCAGCCATGGGTTGGGACAGGGGGACTATGGCTACACCTTC
CDR3 protein: CASSHGLGQGDYGYTF

clone size: .
J gene: TRBJ2-2
D gene: .
V gene: TRBV6-5
CDR3 DNA: TGTGCCAGCAGGAAGGCCGGGGAGCTGTTTTTT
CDR3 protein: CASRKAGELFF

clone size: few
J gene: TRBJ1-2
D gene: .
V gene: TRBV7-9
CDR3 DNA: TGTGCCAGCAGCCCACCCCTCTATGGCTACACCTTC
CDR3 protein: CASSPPLYGYTF

clone size: .
J gene: TRBJ2-3
D gene: .
V gene: TRBV2
CDR3 DNA: TGTGCCAGCAGTGACCCGGGACCCAGCACAGATACGCAGTATTTT
CDR3 protein: CASSDPGPSTDTQYF

clone size: .
J gene: TRBJ2-3
D gene: .
V gene: TRBV27
CDR3 DNA: TGTGCCAGCAGTTACCTGGGGGACACAGATACGCAGTATTTT
CDR3 protein: CASSYLGDTDTQYF

clone size: .
J gene: TRBJ2-7
D gene: .
V gene: TRBV18
CDR3 DNA: TGTGCCAGCTCACCAGCCGGGACAAGACTCCCCTACGAGCAGTACTTC
CDR3 protein: CASSPAGTRLPYEQYF

clone size: .
J gene: TRBJ2-7
D gene: .
V gene: TRBV18
CDR3 DNA: TGTGCCAGCTCACTAGGCTCATCCTACGAGCAGTACTTC
CDR3 protein: CASSLGSSYEQYF

clone size: .
J gene: TRBJ2-1
D gene: TRBD1
V gene: TRBV4-1
CDR3 DNA: TGCGCCAGCAGCGGGACAGCTCAGAGCTCCTACAATGAGCAGTTCTTC
CDR3 protein: CASSGTAQSSYNEQFF

clone size: .
J gene: TRBJ2-7
D gene: .
V gene: TRBV27
CDR3 DNA: TGTGCCAGCAGTTTAAACGCTCAGTACGAGCAGTACTTC
CDR3 protein: CASSLNAQYEQYF

clone size: few
J gene: TRBJ2-7
D gene: TRBD1
V gene: TRBV19
CDR3 DNA: TGTGCCAGTCAATCCGGACAGGGTGAAGAGCAGTACTTC
CDR3 protein: CASQSGQGEEQYF

clone size: .
J gene: TRBJ2-2
D gene: .
V gene: TRBV4-1
CDR3 DNA: TGCGCCAGCAGCTCTTCAGAGGGCGGGGAGCTGTTTTTT
CDR3 protein: CASSSSEGGELFF

clone size: .
J gene: TRBJ1-4
D gene: TRBD1
V gene: TRBV13
CDR3 DNA: TGTGCCAGCAGTTGGACAGGGGATAATGAAAAACTGTTTTTT
CDR3 protein: CASSWTGDNEKLFF

clone size: .
J gene: TRBJ2-7
D gene: .
V gene: TRBV2
CDR3 DNA: TGTGCCAGCAGTGAATATCAGGGGGGTACCTACGAGCAGTACTTC
CDR3 protein: CASSEYQGGTYEQYF

clone size: .
J gene: TRBJ2-7
D gene: .
V gene: TRBV5-1
CDR3 DNA: TGCGCCAGCAGCTTGAACTACGAGCAGTACTTC
CDR3 protein: CASSLNYEQYF

clone size: .
J gene: TRBJ2-7
D gene: TRBD1
V gene: TRBV7-9
CDR3 DNA: TGTGCCAGCAGCTTCCGGGACAGCGATCCGGACTACGAGCAGTACTTC
CDR3 protein: CASSFRDSDPDYEQYF

clone size: .
J gene: TRBJ2-5
D gene: TRBD2
V gene: TRBV11-2
CDR3 DNA: TGTGCCAGCAGCTCGCGGGGGGGCGGAGAGACCCAGTACTTC
CDR3 protein: CASSSRGGGETQYF

clone size: .
J gene: TRBJ1-6
D gene: TRBD1
V gene: TRBV11-3
CDR3 DNA: TGTGCCAGCAGCCCCTGGGGACAGGGAAGGTCACCCCTCCACTTT
CDR3 protein: CASSPWGQGRSPLHF

clone size: once
J gene: TRBJ2-7
D gene: .
V gene: TRBV18
CDR3 DNA: TGTGCCAGCTCATCAACGGACAAAACCTACGAGCAGTACTTC
CDR3 protein: CASSSTDKTYEQYF

clone size: few
J gene: TRBJ2-7
D gene: .
V gene: TRBV10-3
CDR3 DNA: TGTGCCACCTCGGGCGTAGCCTACGAGCAGTACTTC
CDR3 protein: CATSGVAYEQYF

clone size: .
J gene: TRBJ2-7
D gene: .
V gene: TRBV5-8
CDR3 DNA: TGTGCCAGCAGCTTGACCGGAACCTACGAGCAGTACTTC
CDR3 protein: CASSLTGTYEQYF

clone size: .
J gene: TRBJ2-7
D gene: .
V gene: TRBV5-1
CDR3 DNA: TGCGCCAGCAGCCCGACCCCCACGGGTCCCGGCTCCTACGAGCAGTACTTC
CDR3 protein: CASSPTPTGPGSYEQYF

clone size: .
J gene: TRBJ2-1
D gene: TRBD2
V gene: TRBV9
CDR3 DNA: TGTGCCAGCAGCGTTTACGCTAGCGGGGGGCGGACCAATGAGCAGTTCTTC
CDR3 protein: CASSVYASGGRTNEQFF

clone size: .
J gene: TRBJ1-5
D gene: .
V gene: TRBV21-1
CDR3 DNA: TGTGCCAGCAGCAAAGCGGGGACAGGGAAAGAGGGCAATCAGCCCCAGCATTTT
CDR3 protein: CASSKAGTGKEGNQPQHF

clone size: .
J gene: TRBJ1-1
D gene: .
V gene: TRBV6-5
CDR3 DNA: TGTGCCAGCAGTTACTCGTCCCGAGGGAACACTGAAGCTTTCTTT
CDR3 protein: CASSYSSRGNTEAFF

clone size: .
J gene: TRBJ2-1
D gene: TRBD2
V gene: TRBV9
CDR3 DNA: TGTGCCAGCAGCGTAGAGTGGAGCGGGGGCGACAATGAGCAGTTCTTC
CDR3 protein: CASSVEWSGGDNEQFF

clone size: .
J gene: TRBJ1-2
D gene: .
V gene: TRBV13
CDR3 DNA: TGTGCCAGCAGCCCCCACAGGGAAGGCTACACCTTC
CDR3 protein: CASSPHREGYTF

clone size: .
J gene: TRBJ1-1
D gene: TRBD1
V gene: TRBV2
CDR3 DNA: TGTGCCAGCAGTGAAGGACAGGGCAACACTGAAGCTTTCTTT
CDR3 protein: CASSEGQGNTEAFF